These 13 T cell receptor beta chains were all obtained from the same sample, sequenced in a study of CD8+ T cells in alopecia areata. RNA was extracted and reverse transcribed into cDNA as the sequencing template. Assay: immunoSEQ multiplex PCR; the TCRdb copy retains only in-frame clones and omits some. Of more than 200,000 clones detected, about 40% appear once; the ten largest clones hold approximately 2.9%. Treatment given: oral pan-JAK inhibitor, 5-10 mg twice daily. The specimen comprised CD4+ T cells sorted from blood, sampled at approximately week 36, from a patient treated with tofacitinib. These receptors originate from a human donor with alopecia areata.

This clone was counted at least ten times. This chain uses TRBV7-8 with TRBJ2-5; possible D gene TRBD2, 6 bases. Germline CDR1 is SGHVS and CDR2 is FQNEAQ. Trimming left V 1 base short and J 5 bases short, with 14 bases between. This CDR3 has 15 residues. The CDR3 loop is CASSLESPSGETQYF. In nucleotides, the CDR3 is TGTGCCAGCAGCTTAGAATCTCCCAGCGGGGAGACCCAGTACTTC.

The CDR3 is CASSPVIRDNEQFF. The CDR3 DNA reads TGTGCCAGCAGCCCCGTGATAAGGGACAATGAGCAGTTCTTC. The gene calls are TRBV7-9 and TRBJ2-1, with no clear D. CDR1 is SEHNR, CDR2 FQNEAQ, per germline (reference sequence). Between the trimmed V and J ends, which lost 5 bases and 5 bases, there was a span of 13 bases. The CDR3 spans 14 residues.

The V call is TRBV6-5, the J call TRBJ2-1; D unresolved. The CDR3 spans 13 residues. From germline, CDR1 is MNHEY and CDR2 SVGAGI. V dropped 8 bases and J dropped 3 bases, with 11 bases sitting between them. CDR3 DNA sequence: TGTGCCAGCCAGAAACGGAGCTACAATGAGCAGTTCTTC. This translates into CASQKRSYNEQFF.

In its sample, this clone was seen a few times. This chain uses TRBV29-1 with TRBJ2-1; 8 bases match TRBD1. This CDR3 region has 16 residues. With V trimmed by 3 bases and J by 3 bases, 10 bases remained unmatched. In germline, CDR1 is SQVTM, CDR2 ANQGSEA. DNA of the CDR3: TGCAGCGTTGAGGGGCGTACAGGGGGTTTCTACAATGAGCAGTTCTTC. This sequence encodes CSVEGRTGGFYNEQFF.

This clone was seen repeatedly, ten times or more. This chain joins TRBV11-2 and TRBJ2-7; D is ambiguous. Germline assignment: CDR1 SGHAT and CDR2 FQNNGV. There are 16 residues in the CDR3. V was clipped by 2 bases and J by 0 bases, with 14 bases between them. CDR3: CASSLRSRYNSYEQYF. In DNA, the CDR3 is TGTGCCAGCAGCTTAAGATCGCGATATAACTCCTACGAGCAGTACTTC.

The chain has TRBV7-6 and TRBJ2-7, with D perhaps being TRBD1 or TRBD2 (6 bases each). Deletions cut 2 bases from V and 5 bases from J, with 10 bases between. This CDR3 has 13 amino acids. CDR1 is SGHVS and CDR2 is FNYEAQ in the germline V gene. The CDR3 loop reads CASSLPGAHEQYF. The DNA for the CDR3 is TGTGCCAGCAGCTTACCGGGGGCCCACGAGCAGTACTTC. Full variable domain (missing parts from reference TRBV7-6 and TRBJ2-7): GAGVSQSPRYKVTKRGQDVALRCDPISGHVSLYWYRQALGQGPEFLTYFNYEAQQDKSGLPNDRFSAERPEGSISTLTIQRTEQRDSAMYRCASSLPGAHEQYFGPGTRLTVT.

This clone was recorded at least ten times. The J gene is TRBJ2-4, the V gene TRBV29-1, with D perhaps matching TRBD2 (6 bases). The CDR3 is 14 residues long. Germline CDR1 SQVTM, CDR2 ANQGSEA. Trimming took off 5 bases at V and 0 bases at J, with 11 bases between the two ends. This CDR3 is CSVRGLLAKNIQYF. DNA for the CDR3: TGCAGCGTTAGGGGACTGCTAGCCAAAAACATTCAGTACTTC.

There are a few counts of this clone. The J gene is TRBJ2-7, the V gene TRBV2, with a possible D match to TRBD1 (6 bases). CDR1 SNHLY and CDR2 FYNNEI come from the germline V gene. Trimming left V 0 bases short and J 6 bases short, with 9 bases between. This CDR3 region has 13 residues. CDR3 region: CASSEARGGEQYF. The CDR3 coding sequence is TGTGCCAGCAGTGAAGCGAGAGGGGGCGAGCAGTACTTC.

The CDR3 bases are TGTGCCAGCAGCAAGGACGGCTCGGGTCCGACCCAGTACTTC. Its translation is CASSKDGSGPTQYF. J is TRBJ2-5 and V is TRBV6-5, with D uncertain. The V and J ends lost 6 bases and 7 bases respectively, with 18 bases between them. The CDR3 length is 14 residues. Germline CDR1 MNHEY, CDR2 SVGAGI.

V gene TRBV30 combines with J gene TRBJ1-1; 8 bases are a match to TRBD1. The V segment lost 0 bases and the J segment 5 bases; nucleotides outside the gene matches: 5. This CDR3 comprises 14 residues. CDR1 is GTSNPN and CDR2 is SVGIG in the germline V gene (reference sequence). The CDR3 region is CAWSVRDRQTEAFF. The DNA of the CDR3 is TGTGCCTGGAGTGTACGGGACAGGCAGACTGAAGCTTTCTTT.

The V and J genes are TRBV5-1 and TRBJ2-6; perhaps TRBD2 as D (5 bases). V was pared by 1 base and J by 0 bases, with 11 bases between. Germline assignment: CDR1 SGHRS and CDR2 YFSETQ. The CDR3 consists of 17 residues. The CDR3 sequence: CASSLTSRSSGANVLTF. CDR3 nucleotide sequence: TGCGCCAGCAGCTTGACTAGTCGGAGCTCTGGGGCCAACGTCCTGACTTTC.

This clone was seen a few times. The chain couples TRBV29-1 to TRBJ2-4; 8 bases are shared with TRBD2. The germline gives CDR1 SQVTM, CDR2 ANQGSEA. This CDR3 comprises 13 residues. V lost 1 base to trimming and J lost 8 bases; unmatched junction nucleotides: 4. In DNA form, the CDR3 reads TGCAGCGTTGAAGGTAGCGGGATCGACATTCAGTACTTC. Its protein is CSVEGSGIDIQYF.

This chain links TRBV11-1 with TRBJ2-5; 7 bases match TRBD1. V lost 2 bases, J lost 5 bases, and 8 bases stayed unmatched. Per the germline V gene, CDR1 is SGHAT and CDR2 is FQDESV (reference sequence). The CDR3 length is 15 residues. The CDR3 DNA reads TGTGCCAGCAGCTTAAATTCGGGACAGAGGGAGACCCAGTACTTC. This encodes CASSLNSGQRETQYF.